The sample holds a few counts of the clone carrying this T cell receptor beta chain. What it binds is unknown. Time point described: blood 2 weeks post-SBRT. The treatment was: 15 Gy SBRT to primary tumor, nephrectomy 4 weeks later. This record belongs to a study of radiation and T cells in renal cell carcinoma. Study conclusions and caveats: Pretreatment tumor biopsies were lacking, so baseline clonotypes are unknown.

The V and J ends lost 5 bases and 7 bases respectively, with 17 bases between them. The CDR3 is 15 residues long. Per the germline V gene, CDR1 is MNHEY and CDR2 is SMNVEV (reference sequence). Produced via immunoSEQ multiplex PCR; TCRdb's table is partial and in-frame only. Here the sample spans around 75,000 clones, about four fifths being singletons. The sample was blood, taken from a patient whose treatment included radiotherapy and nephrectomy. V is TRBV27 and J is TRBJ2-2; D remains unclear. This receptor was taken from a man aged 55 to 69 with renal cell carcinoma. This chain's CDR3 is CASSTQDGRGGELFF. The CDR3 DNA reads TGTGCCAGCAGTACCCAGGACGGACGCGGCGGGGAGCTGTTTTTT.